This TCR beta chain originates from a study of identical twins. Overall study findings and caveats: Conclusions were drawn cross-sectionally by statistical analysis, without following the same donors. Fewer insertions were carried by abundant cord blood beta clonotypes, but none was seen in memory repertoires.

MiXCR, run by TCRdb on the 5' RACE reads, gives a single entry per CDR3 protein. The data contain hundreds of thousands of distinct CDR3 sequences, roughly an eighth of them singletons. The trim removed 6 bases at V and 8 bases at J, leaving 12 bases unmatched. The CDR3 is 13 residues long. Germline V lookup: CDR1 DFQATT, CDR2 SNEGSKA (reference sequence). This clonotype has ten or more counts. The antigen is unknown. Separately, the same data were catalogued under a study of yellow fever vaccine responses in identical twins.

The receptor comes from a woman aged 18-35 years in good health. This chain connects TRBV20-1 to TRBJ1-2; 7 bases match TRBD1. The sample was PBMCs. The CDR3 here is CSARGGQGDGYTF. For the CDR3, the DNA is TGCAGTGCCAGGGGAGGGCAGGGGGACGGCTACACCTTC.